This is a list of T cell receptor beta chains from one sample in a study of beta chain features in type 1 diabetes. Assay: immunoSEQ multiplex PCR; the TCRdb copy retains only in-frame clones and omits some. The table includes more than 250,000 clones, about 13% detected once. The sample was naive CD4+ T cells from blood. The receptors were gathered from a man younger than 45 with type 1 diabetes. The CDR3 runs from the conserved cysteine through the conserved F or W. A D gene is named only where the DNA matches it firmly. A row's size may be missing; if present it is once, few, many or a size class.

>few|TRBV5-1|-|TRBJ2-1
CASSVDGEVTQFF
TGCGCCAGCAGCGTTGACGGGGAGGTAACGCAGTTCTTC
>few|TRBV27|-|TRBJ1-1
CATRLRGMNTEAFF
TGTGCCACCAGGCTTAGGGGAATGAACACTGAAGCTTTCTTT
>few|TRBV7-9|-|TRBJ2-7
CASSLVAGAYEQYF
TGTGCCAGCAGCTTAGTCGCTGGAGCCTACGAGCAGTACTTC
>few|TRBV28|-|TRBJ1-5
CASRPGVRPQHF
TGTGCCAGCAGGCCAGGGGTTCGGCCCCAGCATTTT
>few|TRBV27|TRBD1|TRBJ1-1
CASSWTGGLNTEAFF
TGTGCCAGCAGCTGGACAGGGGGCTTGAACACTGAAGCTTTCTTT
>few|TRBV27|TRBD1|TRBJ1-2
CASSTTGGQLYGYTF
TGTGCCAGCAGTACTACAGGGGGACAATTGTATGGCTACACCTTC
>-|TRBV6-5|-|TRBJ2-7
CASRDSVYEQYF
TGTGCCAGCAGGGACAGTGTCTACGAGCAGTACTTC
>-|TRBV29-1|TRBD1|TRBJ2-3
CSVDPGQSTRATDTQYF
TGCAGCGTTGACCCGGGACAGAGTACACGTGCCACAGATACGCAGTATTTT
>few|TRBV7-9|-|TRBJ2-5
CASSLEADGTQYF
TGTGCCAGCAGCTTAGAAGCCGATGGGACCCAGTACTTC
>few|TRBV4-3|TRBD2|TRBJ2-3
CASSQGIAGSTDTQYF
TGCGCCAGCAGCCAAGGGATAGCGGGGAGCACAGATACGCAGTATTTT
>-|TRBV9|TRBD2|TRBJ2-1
CASSVARLADDWGEQFF
TGTGCCAGCAGCGTAGCTCGGCTAGCGGATGATTGGGGGGAGCAGTTCTTC
>-|TRBV27|TRBD2|TRBJ2-1
CASSWRTSGGEQFF
TGTGCCAGCAGTTGGAGGACTAGCGGGGGTGAGCAGTTCTTC
>-|TRBV5-4|TRBD1|TRBJ2-7
CASSSTGASYEQYF
TGTGCCAGCAGCAGCACAGGGGCATCCTACGAGCAGTACTTC
>-|TRBV30|-|TRBJ1-1
CAWSVELNTEAFF
TGTGCCTGGAGTGTTGAACTTAACACTGAAGCTTTCTTT
>-|TRBV15|TRBD1|TRBJ1-1
CATSRGGTGGTEAFF
TGTGCCACCAGCAGAGGTGGGACAGGGGGAACTGAAGCTTTCTTT
>-|TRBV2|-|TRBJ1-1
CASRGAVTEAFF
TGTGCCAGCAGAGGGGCGGTGACTGAAGCTTTCTTT
>-|TRBV7-2|TRBD1|TRBJ1-1
CASSWQGDVNTEAFF
TGTGCCAGCAGCTGGCAGGGGGATGTCAACACTGAAGCTTTCTTT
>few|TRBV5-4|TRBD2|TRBJ2-1
CASSPIAGGPSGEQFF
TGTGCCAGCAGTCCCATAGCGGGAGGGCCCAGTGGTGAGCAGTTCTTC
>few|TRBV5-6|-|TRBJ2-6
CASSLPGSGANVLTF
TGTGCCAGCAGCCTTCCAGGGTCTGGGGCCAACGTCCTGACTTTC
>-|TRBV6-5|TRBD2|TRBJ2-1
CASTWAGGPQFF
TGTGCCAGCACTTGGGCGGGAGGGCCGCAGTTCTTC
>few|TRBV15|-|TRBJ1-3
CATSRDLQGPGNTIYF
TGTGCCACCAGCAGAGATCTGCAGGGCCCGGGAAACACCATATATTTT
>-|TRBV9|TRBD2|TRBJ2-1
CASSVLAGVLFF
TGTGCCAGCAGCGTCCTAGCGGGAGTCCTGTTCTTC
>few|TRBV25-1|TRBD1|TRBJ2-7
CASRLGQTYEQYF
TGTGCCAGCAGATTGGGACAGACCTACGAGCAGTACTTC
>few|TRBV7-2|-|TRBJ1-5
CASSPDRRNQPQHF
TGTGCCAGCAGCCCGGACAGAAGAAATCAGCCCCAGCATTTT
>few|TRBV18|TRBD1|TRBJ2-4
CASSLQGVTKNIQYF
TGTGCCAGCTCACTACAGGGGGTAACCAAAAACATTCAGTACTTC
>-|TRBV2|TRBD2|TRBJ2-7
CASSGTSKSYEQYF
TGTGCCAGCAGTGGGACTAGCAAAAGCTACGAGCAGTACTTC
>-|TRBV30|-|TRBJ2-1
CAWSVPGANEQFF
TGTGCCTGGAGTGTACCAGGGGCCAATGAGCAGTTCTTC
>few|TRBV7-3|-|TRBJ2-6
CASSLSGAGANVLTF
TGTGCCAGCAGCTTAAGCGGGGCCGGGGCCAACGTCCTGACTTTC
>few|TRBV7-9|-|TRBJ2-1
CASSLMEYNEQFF
TGTGCCAGCAGCTTAATGGAGTACAATGAGCAGTTCTTC
>many|TRBV29-1|TRBD1|TRBJ2-5
CSVPGTGGETQYF
TGCAGCGTGCCCGGGACAGGGGGAGAGACCCAGTACTTC
>-|TRBV19|-|TRBJ1-1
CASSKGVNTEAFF
TGTGCCAGTAGCAAAGGAGTCAACACTGAAGCTTTCTTT
>-|TRBV14|-|TRBJ1-1
CASRRRTAVNTEAFF
TGTGCCAGCAGACGAAGGACAGCAGTGAACACTGAAGCTTTCTTT
>few|TRBV2|-|TRBJ1-1
CASSDDRNTEAFF
TGTGCCAGCAGTGATGACAGAAACACTGAAGCTTTCTTT
>few|TRBV29-1|-|TRBJ2-7
CSGGLSPYEQYF
TGCAGCGGGGGGCTATCCCCCTACGAGCAGTACTTC
>few|TRBV4-3|-|TRBJ2-5
CASSPQGFGETQYF
TGCGCCAGCAGCCCTCAGGGTTTCGGAGAGACCCAGTACTTC
>few|TRBV29-1|-|TRBJ1-1
CSVVVAVTEAFF
TGCAGCGTCGTCGTTGCGGTTACTGAAGCTTTCTTT
>-|TRBV28|TRBD2|TRBJ2-3
CASTSSGTSQDTQYF
TGTGCCAGCACCTCAAGTGGGACTAGCCAAGATACGCAGTATTTT
>-|TRBV28|TRBD2|TRBJ2-7
CASSELAIPYEQYF
TGTGCCAGCAGTGAACTAGCGATCCCCTACGAGCAGTACTTC
>few|TRBV9|TRBD2|TRBJ2-7
CASSYSGSSYEQYF
TGTGCCAGCAGTTATAGCGGGAGCTCCTACGAGCAGTACTTC
>few|TRBV29-1|TRBD1|TRBJ1-1
CSGRTGATEAFF
TGCAGCGGTAGGACAGGGGCCACTGAAGCTTTCTTT
>-|TRBV5-4|TRBD2|TRBJ2-1
CASSTGLAGGSEQFF
TGTGCCAGCAGCACGGGACTAGCGGGAGGAAGTGAGCAGTTCTTC
>-|TRBV20-1|-|TRBJ1-2
CSAGGRFTF
TGCAGTGCCGGGGGGCGGTTCACCTTC
>-|TRBV6-5|-|TRBJ1-1
CASRAGGYTEAFF
TGTGCCAGCAGAGCCGGGGGGTACACTGAAGCTTTCTTT
>-|TRBV2|TRBD2|TRBJ2-1
CASASSGSSIEQFF
TGTGCCAGCGCTTCTAGCGGGAGTTCGATTGAGCAGTTCTTC
>few|TRBV6-1|TRBD2|TRBJ2-7
CATGLAGGNYEQYF
TGTGCCACCGGACTAGCGGGAGGAAACTACGAGCAGTACTTC
>-|TRBV7-9|-|TRBJ1-1
CASRTGFAFF
TGTGCCAGCCGAACAGGGTTTGCTTTCTTT
>few|TRBV7-9|-|TRBJ2-5
CASSLGSGETQYF
TGTGCCAGCAGCTTAGGCAGTGGCGAGACCCAGTACTTC
>-|TRBV28|-|TRBJ1-5
CASSPLERSNQPQHF
TGTGCCAGCAGCCCGTTAGAGAGGAGCAATCAGCCCCAGCATTTT
>-|TRBV7-9|TRBD2|TRBJ2-1
CASSLESGRAHEQFF
TGTGCCAGCAGCTTAGAAAGCGGGAGGGCGCATGAGCAGTTCTTC